The 7 T cell receptor beta chains below all came from one sample that was sequenced in a study of T cell responses to AZD1222 COVID-19 vaccine (TCRdb year 2021). The meaning of the sample's time point label: about 28 days (+/-7) after the second vaccine dose. The library was produced with the immunoSEQ multiplex PCR assay. Sourced from immuneACCESS, this table was stored by TCRdb with only in-frame sequences that have V and J called. A share of the clones is absent; for the studies checked, an unresolved V gene accounts for under half, and the remainder has no known explanation. This sample holds over 150,000 clones; 90% to 95% were observed only once. More than 1.5% of the sample comes from the top ten. This material consisted of peripheral blood, taken 28 days after the second AZD1222 dose. These receptors were taken from an adult who received the AZD1222 COVID-19 vaccine.

This chain uses TRBV19 with TRBJ1-5; a possible D gene is TRBD1 (5 bases). The germline CDR1 and CDR2 sequences are LNHDA and SQIVND (reference sequence). V dropped 3 bases and J dropped 9 bases, with 12 bases sitting between them. The CDR3 is 13 amino acids. CDR3 region: CASSIGARPPQHF. CDR3 sequence (DNA): TGTGCCAGTAGTATTGGGGCCAGACCGCCCCAGCATTTT.

V and J are TRBV5-1 and TRBJ1-1; the D gene is possibly TRBD1 (5 bases). Trimming pared 2 bases from V and 4 bases from J, leaving 21 bases between. This CDR3 is 17 amino acids long. In germline, CDR1 is SGHRS, CDR2 YFSETQ. The chain's CDR3 is CASSLDRQRRLVTEAFF. The CDR3 DNA sequence: TGCGCCAGCAGCTTAGACAGACAGCGCCGGCTGGTCACTGAAGCTTTCTTT.

This clone was detected only once. V is TRBV4-2 and J is TRBJ1-5; possibly TRBD1 for D (6 bases). CDR1 and CDR2 (germline): LGHNA, YNFKEQ. The V end was cut by 1 base, the J end by 2 bases, with 12 bases between. The CDR3 totals 16 residues. For the CDR3, the DNA is TGTGCCAGCAGCCAAGTGGTACAGGGTGGCAATCAGCCCCAGCATTTT. This gives the protein CASSQVVQGGNQPQHF.

V and J are TRBV30 and TRBJ1-2; D is perhaps TRBD1 (5 bases). V was clipped by 4 bases and J by 2 bases, with 11 bases between them. Germline values: CDR1 GTSNPN, CDR2 SVGIG (reference sequence). The CDR3 has 13 residues. Here the CDR3 reads CAWKGGGNYGYTF. The CDR3 DNA follows: TGTGCCTGGAAGGGTGGGGGGAACTATGGCTACACCTTC.

This clone occurred once. This chain uses TRBV6-2 or TRBV6-3 with TRBJ1-2, with 8 bases aligning to TRBD1. Trimming at V came to 6 bases and at J to 4 bases, leaving 7 bases not matched to a gene. CDR1 MNHEY and CDR2 SVGEGT come from the germline V gene. The CDR3 has 14 amino acids. As DNA, the CDR3 is TGTGCCAGCAGCAATAACGACAGGGGCTATGGCTACACCTTC. Protein sequence: CASSNNDRGYGYTF.

The chain uses TRBV19 and TRBJ2-7; the D is unclear. Trimming pared 5 bases from V and 1 base from J, leaving 12 bases between. Germline V CDR1 and CDR2: LNHDA, SQIVND (reference sequence). This CDR3 has 14 amino acids. In DNA, the CDR3 is TGTGCCAGTAGTGCCCATAGGGATTCCTACGAGCAGTACTTC. Its protein product is CASSAHRDSYEQYF.

This clone came up once. V is TRBV9 and J is TRBJ1-1, with 9 bases fitting TRBD1. Germline CDR1 SGDLS, CDR2 YYNGEE. With 4 bases clipped from V and 8 bases from J, the junction kept 6 bases outside the gene matches. This CDR3 region has 13 residues. CDR3 region: CASSLTGQGEAFF. The CDR3 nucleotides read TGTGCCAGCAGCCTCACGGGACAGGGAGAAGCTTTCTTT.